This entry concerns a single T cell receptor beta chain. The data were obtained in a study of tumor-infiltrating lymphocytes in localized non-small cell lung cancer. Deletions cut 7 bases from V and 5 bases from J, with 14 bases between. This CDR3 region has 14 residues. Per the germline V gene, CDR1 is MNHEY and CDR2 is SVGAGI. This table comes from immunoSEQ multiplex PCR, and its TCRdb copy is limited to in-frame clones, with some not included. The sample holds over 10,000 clones, roughly 88% seen once. The sample taken for sequencing was uninvolved lung tissue not adjacent to the tumor. The chain links TRBV6-5 to TRBJ2-2; a possible D gene is TRBD2 (5 bases). The clonotype was recovered from a human donor with non-small cell lung cancer. The CDR3, as DNA: TGTGCCAGCAAGAGGGAGTTATCGACCGGGGAGCTGTTTTTT. Its translation: CASKRELSTGELFF.